Following are 8 T cell receptor beta chains from one sample sequenced in a study of blood T cell repertoires in COVID-19. TCRdb's table, derived via immunoSEQ multiplex PCR, lists solely in-frame clones and lacks some. The sample has 290,000 or so clones; 80% to 95% are singletons. The sequenced sample was PBMCs or T cells enriched from blood (not recorded which). The receptors were sampled from a woman aged 25-40 years who had recovered from COVID-19.

This clone has a single count. The rearrangement joins TRBV27 to TRBJ2-7; D not certain. Germline CDR1 is MNHEY and CDR2 is SMNVEV (reference sequence). The V and J ends lost 3 bases and 4 bases respectively, with 7 bases between them. The CDR3 runs 12 residues. CDR3 sequence reads: CASSFDGYEQYF. The CDR3 DNA follows: TGTGCCAGCAGTTTCGACGGGTACGAGCAGTACTTC.

The rearrangement joins TRBV28 to TRBJ2-6; 9 bases map to TRBD1. CDR1 and CDR2 (germline): MDHEN, SYDVKM. The V gene end was trimmed by 5 bases and the J gene end by 3 bases; junction bases not matched to a gene: 17. The CDR3 is made up of 20 amino acids. The CDR3 is CASSTTTYRDRASGANVLTF. DNA of the CDR3: TGTGCCAGCAGTACCACAACCTACCGGGACAGGGCTAGTGGGGCCAACGTCCTGACTTTC.

The rearrangement joins TRBV7-2 to TRBJ1-6; 10 nucleotides align to TRBD1. CDR1 and CDR2 from the germline V gene are SGHTA and FQGNSA. V shed 6 bases, J shed 9 bases, and the junction held 5 bases outside the gene matches. This CDR3 has 14 amino acids. Written as DNA, the CDR3 is TGTGCCAGCAGTCTGACAGGGGGCGGTTCACCCCTCCACTTT. As protein: CASSLTGGGSPLHF.

The chain joins TRBV7-2 to TRBJ2-7; no reliable D call. The CDR3 is 14 amino acids. V shed 1 base and J shed 3 bases, with 10 bases lying between them. The V gene's germline CDR1 is SGHTA and CDR2 FQGNSA. CDR3 nucleotides: TGTGCCAGCAGCTTAGGTGGAGTAGGCTACGAGCAGTACTTC. Translating gives CASSLGGVGYEQYF.

The rearrangement joins TRBV9 to TRBJ1-3, with D perhaps TRBD1 (5 bases). Germline lookup yields CDR1 SGDLS and CDR2 YYNGEE. The CDR3 has 17 amino acids. With 0 bases removed from V and 0 bases from J, the gap between germline ends came to 13 bases. The CDR3 is CASSVGHRGSSGNTIYF. In nucleotides, the CDR3 is TGTGCCAGCAGCGTAGGTCATCGGGGGAGCTCTGGAAACACCATATATTTT.

This clone was detected ten times or more. V is TRBV6-5 and J is TRBJ2-7; 7 bases map to TRBD1. There are 13 residues in the CDR3. Germline lookup yields CDR1 MNHEY and CDR2 SVGAGI. J gave up 7 bases and V 5 bases, and 8 bases lay outside the gene matches. The chain's CDR3 is CASSQGEMREQYF. The CDR3 nucleotides read TGTGCCAGCAGTCAGGGGGAAATGAGGGAGCAGTACTTC.

The rearrangement links TRBV7-8 to TRBJ2-7; TRBD2 agrees at 7 bases. CDR3 length equals 15 residues. From germline, CDR1 is SGHVS and CDR2 FQNEAQ. V was clipped by 5 bases and J by 4 bases; unmatched bases: 11. CDR3 sequence (DNA): TGTGCCAGCAGCCTCTCCGCGGGACTACTATACGAGCAGTACTTC. Protein sequence: CASSLSAGLLYEQYF.

This clone is a singleton in its sample. The chain links TRBV18 to TRBJ1-5; D not resolved. The CDR3 sequence is 18 residues long. Germline CDR1 and CDR2: KGHSH and LQKENI. The V and J ends lost 1 base and 1 base respectively, with 17 bases between them. The CDR3 nucleotides read TGTGCCAGCTCACCACGGGGAGGCTCTCCCACGAGCAATCAGCCCCAGCATTTT. Translating it yields CASSPRGGSPTSNQPQHF.